Listed below are T cell receptor beta chains from one sample, sequenced in a study of T cell changes during pregnancy in multiple sclerosis. Profiled with immunoSEQ multiplex PCR; TCRdb holds only in-frame clones, not every one. Of 37,000 or so clones listed, more than 85% were seen once; the top ten hold 0.35% to 0.4%. The sequenced sample was CD4+ T cells from peripheral blood mononuclear cells, obtained in the second trimester of pregnancy. These receptors all stem from a female donor with multiple sclerosis, enrolled in a pregnancy study. Both conserved end residues are part of each CDR3. The D gene is left open where the match is weak. Not every row has a clone size; where given, it reads once, few, many or a size class.

J gene: TRBJ1-4
clone size: once
V gene: TRBV30
D gene: TRBD1
CDR3 protein: CAWRTTGSLNEKLFF
CDR3 DNA: TGTGCCTGGAGGACGACAGGGTCCCTTAATGAAAAACTGTTTTTT

J gene: TRBJ2-2
clone size: few
V gene: TRBV11-3
D gene: -
CDR3 protein: CASRKDRNTGELFF
CDR3 DNA: TGTGCCAGCAGGAAGGACAGGAACACCGGGGAGCTGTTTTTT

J gene: TRBJ2-1
clone size: once
V gene: TRBV30
D gene: TRBD2
CDR3 protein: CAWSVGGAGNNEQFF
CDR3 DNA: TGTGCCTGGAGTGTGGGAGGGGCGGGGAACAATGAGCAGTTCTTC

J gene: TRBJ2-5
clone size: -
V gene: TRBV30
D gene: -
CDR3 protein: CAWSVRRGETQYF
CDR3 DNA: TGTGCCTGGAGTGTACGACGCGGGGAGACCCAGTACTTC

J gene: TRBJ1-2
clone size: -
V gene: TRBV7-3
D gene: -
CDR3 protein: CASSSTEEGGYTF
CDR3 DNA: TGTGCCAGCAGCTCCACCGAGGAAGGTGGCTACACCTTC

J gene: TRBJ1-2
clone size: -
V gene: TRBV2
D gene: TRBD1
CDR3 protein: CASSEQGALGYTF
CDR3 DNA: TGTGCCAGCAGTGAACAGGGGGCGCTCGGCTACACCTTC

J gene: TRBJ2-2
clone size: -
V gene: TRBV10-2
D gene: -
CDR3 protein: CASSERGWDTGELFF
CDR3 DNA: TGCGCCAGCAGTGAGCGGGGGTGGGATACCGGGGAGCTGTTTTTT

J gene: TRBJ2-5
clone size: -
V gene: TRBV2
D gene: TRBD1
CDR3 protein: CASCRDSGETQYF
CDR3 DNA: TGTGCCAGCTGCCGGGACAGTGGAGAGACCCAGTACTTC

J gene: TRBJ1-2
clone size: -
V gene: TRBV5-6
D gene: TRBD1
CDR3 protein: CASRRADRGGSRGYTF
CDR3 DNA: TGTGCCAGCAGACGTGCAGACAGGGGAGGTTCAAGGGGCTACACCTTC

J gene: TRBJ1-1
clone size: -
V gene: TRBV29-1
D gene: -
CDR3 protein: CSVDTGRDTEAFF
CDR3 DNA: TGCAGCGTTGATACGGGGAGGGATACTGAAGCTTTCTTT

J gene: TRBJ1-6
clone size: -
V gene: TRBV5-6
D gene: -
CDR3 protein: CASSRGGGFPSDNSPLHF
CDR3 DNA: TGTGCCAGCAGCCGGGGGGGCGGCTTCCCGAGCGATAATTCACCCCTCCACTTT

J gene: TRBJ2-1
clone size: -
V gene: TRBV5-8
D gene: TRBD1
CDR3 protein: CASYSGTGKKQFF
CDR3 DNA: TGTGCCAGCTACTCCGGGACAGGGAAAAAGCAGTTCTTC

J gene: TRBJ1-1
clone size: -
V gene: TRBV27
D gene: -
CDR3 protein: CASSEGREWTEAFF
CDR3 DNA: TGTGCCAGCAGTGAGGGGAGGGAATGGACTGAAGCTTTCTTT

J gene: TRBJ2-7
clone size: -
V gene: TRBV5-1
D gene: -
CDR3 protein: CASSLAPGADEQYF
CDR3 DNA: TGCGCCAGCAGCTTGGCCCCAGGGGCAGACGAGCAGTACTTC

J gene: TRBJ2-7
clone size: few
V gene: TRBV4-3
D gene: TRBD1
CDR3 protein: CASSRGTDTYEQYF
CDR3 DNA: TGCGCCAGCAGCCGAGGGACAGATACCTACGAGCAGTACTTC

J gene: TRBJ1-5
clone size: few
V gene: TRBV6-1
D gene: -
CDR3 protein: CASIGTTEQQPQHF
CDR3 DNA: TGTGCCAGCATCGGGACTACCGAGCAACAGCCCCAGCATTTT

J gene: TRBJ2-7
clone size: -
V gene: TRBV6-5
D gene: TRBD1
CDR3 protein: CASRVQTGTRYEQYF
CDR3 DNA: TGTGCCAGCAGGGTTCAGACAGGGACCCGCTACGAGCAGTACTTC

J gene: TRBJ2-3
clone size: -
V gene: TRBV18
D gene: -
CDR3 protein: CASSPPSGYDTQYF
CDR3 DNA: TGTGCCAGCTCACCACCGTCCGGGTACGATACGCAGTATTTT

J gene: TRBJ1-2
clone size: -
V gene: TRBV11-2
D gene: TRBD1
CDR3 protein: CASSLGTDYGYTF
CDR3 DNA: TGTGCCAGCAGCTTGGGGACAGACTATGGCTACACCTTC

J gene: TRBJ2-1
clone size: -
V gene: TRBV7-2
D gene: -
CDR3 protein: CASSFRQAHEQFF
CDR3 DNA: TGTGCCAGCAGCTTCCGTCAAGCGCATGAGCAGTTCTTC

J gene: TRBJ1-4
clone size: once
V gene: TRBV30
D gene: -
CDR3 protein: CAWSVGGLNEKLFF
CDR3 DNA: TGTGCCTGGAGTGTCGGGGGGCTTAATGAAAAACTGTTTTTT